The 6 T cell receptor beta chains below all came from one sample that was sequenced in a study of T cell responses to AZD1222 COVID-19 vaccine. Produced via immunoSEQ multiplex PCR; TCRdb's table is partial and in-frame only. The table has some 150,000 clones, around 93% seen once. The sample consisted of peripheral blood, taken on day 0 of AZD1222 vaccination. Receptors were obtained from an adult in good health.

The rearrangement uses TRBV5-1 and TRBJ2-2; D may be TRBD1 (6 bases). V lost 0 bases to trimming and J lost 5 bases, with 14 bases between them. The CDR3 length is 16 residues. The germline V gene encodes CDR1 SGHRS and CDR2 YFSETQ. The chain's CDR3 is CASSLASGQQTGELFF. CDR3 DNA sequence: TGCGCCAGCAGCTTGGCTTCAGGACAGCAAACCGGGGAGCTGTTTTTT.

The chain couples TRBV5-4 to TRBJ2-1, with a weak D call TRBD2 (5 bases). V dropped 4 bases and J dropped 5 bases, with 16 bases sitting between them. The CDR3 is 15 residues long. CDR1 is SGHNT and CDR2 is YYREEE in the germline V gene (reference sequence). The CDR3 DNA reads as TGTGCCAGCAGCAAGGATGGGAGATCTGACAATGAGCAGTTCTTC. Translation gives CASSKDGRSDNEQFF.

This clone was detected only once. The chain recombines TRBV18 with TRBJ1-1; D remains ambiguous. Germline lookup yields CDR1 KGHSH and CDR2 LQKENI. The CDR3 totals 14 residues. V shed 3 bases and J shed 3 bases, with 11 bases lying between them. The CDR3 region is CASSPRTKDTEAFF. In nucleotides, the CDR3 is TGTGCCAGCTCACCCCGGACGAAGGACACTGAAGCTTTCTTT.

The rearrangement links TRBV19 to TRBJ2-1; 16 bases agree with TRBD2. Germline V gene sequence: CDR1 LNHDA, CDR2 SQIVND (reference sequence). The CDR3 runs to 15 residues. V shed 7 bases, J shed 9 bases, and the junction held 6 bases outside the gene matches. CDR3 in DNA: TGTGCCAGTACCGCCGGGACTAGCGGGAGGGGTGAGCAGTTCTTC. Protein: CASTAGTSGRGEQFF.

The chain links TRBV9 to TRBJ1-5; D is unclear. CDR1 and CDR2 (germline): SGDLS, YYNGEE. Trimming removed 0 bases at V and 2 bases at J, with 9 bases between. The CDR3 length is 15 residues. The CDR3 bases are TGTGCCAGCAGCGTAGGGGAAAAGGGCAATCAGCCCCAGCATTTT. Amino acids: CASSVGEKGNQPQHF.

This chain uses TRBV7-9 with TRBJ1-1, with D unresolved. The germline V gene encodes CDR1 SEHNR and CDR2 FQNEAQ (reference sequence). V shed 0 bases and J shed 3 bases, with 14 bases lying between them. CDR3 length equals 16 residues. The CDR3 region is CASSLALAGTYTEAFF. CDR3 DNA: TGTGCCAGCAGCTTAGCGCTTGCGGGCACGTACACTGAAGCTTTCTTT.